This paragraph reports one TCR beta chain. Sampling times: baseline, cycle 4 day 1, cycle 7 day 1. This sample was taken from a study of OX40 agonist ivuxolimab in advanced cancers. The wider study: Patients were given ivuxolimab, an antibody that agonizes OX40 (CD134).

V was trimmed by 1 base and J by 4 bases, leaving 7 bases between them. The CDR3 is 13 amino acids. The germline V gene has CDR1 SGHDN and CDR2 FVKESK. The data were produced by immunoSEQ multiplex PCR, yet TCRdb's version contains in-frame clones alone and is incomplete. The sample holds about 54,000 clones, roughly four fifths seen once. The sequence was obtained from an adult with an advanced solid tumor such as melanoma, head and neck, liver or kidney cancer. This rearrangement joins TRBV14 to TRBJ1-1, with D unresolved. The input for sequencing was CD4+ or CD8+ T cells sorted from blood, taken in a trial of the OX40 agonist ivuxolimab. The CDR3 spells CASSQVLVTEAFF. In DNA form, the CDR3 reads TGTGCCAGCAGCCAAGTTCTCGTCACTGAAGCTTTCTTT. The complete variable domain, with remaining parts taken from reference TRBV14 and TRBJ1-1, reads EAGVTQFPSHSVIEKGQTVTLRCDPISGHDNLYWYRRVMGKEIKFLLHFVKESKQDESGMPNNRFLAERTGGTYSTLKVQPAELEDSGVYFCASSQVLVTEAFFGQGTRLTVV.